A single TCR beta chain is shown here with its context. Its antigen is undetermined. This sample is part of a study of vaccination and CD4 T cells after COVID-19. Trimming stripped 2 bases from V and 6 bases from J, with 23 bases between. Germline assignment: CDR1 MNHEY and CDR2 SVGAGI. This CDR3 contains 17 residues. Treatment noted: roughly ten-day PBMC culture with coronavirus spike peptide pools or control peptides (ViraFEST assay). The unexposed donor provided CD4+ T cells, which were taken before the COVID-19 pandemic (2011-2018). ViraFEST expanded antigen-specific T cells with peptide pools, then sequenced TCRs. The probes, which were SARS-CoV-2 S/N and four cold-coronavirus spikes, were applied to unexposed-donor CD4+ T cells, cells permitting. Overall study findings and caveats: The study examined relatively few convalescent patients and included no early post-infection timepoints.

Researchers used the Oncomine TCR Beta short-read assay to sequence DNA from cultured CD4+ T cells. Once CD4+ T cells had been cultured, genomic DNA was extracted from them. TCRdb ran MiXCR on the PCR reads and lists one entry per CDR3 protein. This table holds approximately 9,000 distinct CDR3 sequences, 30% to 40% found once. This TCR was recovered from a human donor in good health. The chain carries TRBV6-5 and TRBJ2-7; D assignment may be TRBD1 or TRBD2 (6 bases each). Sequenced material: CD4+ T cells from blood, cultured in vitro. This chain's CDR3 is CASSYPPGGPGPLEQYF. CDR3 sequence (DNA): TGTGCCAGCAGTTACCCACCTGGGGGGCCAGGGCCCCTCGAGCAGTACTTC.